The entry that follows covers one T cell receptor beta chain sequence. The antigen remains unidentified. The library tagged individual cDNA molecules with unique molecular identifiers. One entry per CDR3 protein results from TCRdb running MiXCR on the RACE reads. The sample consists of fewer than 400,000 distinct CDR3 sequences, approximately 6.3% of them appearing once. The data are from a study of human T cells and chemical hapten exposure. Study summary: Sensitization used 2% DPC on around 2 cm by around 2 cm upper inner arm skin.

General study points: Those TCRs sitting above 1 in 1000 frequency stayed the same with DPC sensitization. Counts of expanded TCRs at PT1 were positively correlated with patch test score.

Indicated time point: patch test 1, 2 weeks after DPC sensitization. The treatment: therapeutic diphenylcyclopropenone sensitization with weekly scalp DPC. Material: whole blood, obtained in connection with sensitization to the hapten diphenylcyclopropenone (DPC). The sequence derives from a woman in her late teens or twenties with alopecia areata. Some clones in this sample may be carry-over from other donors' samples.

CDR3 DNA: TGTGCCAGCAGCCTGGGACAGGGCCGGCCTGAAGCTTTCTTT. Protein: CASSLGQGRPEAFF. This chain joins TRBV12-3 or TRBV12-4 and TRBJ1-1, with 9 bases matching TRBD1. J lost 6 bases, V lost 6 bases, and 8 bases had no gene match. This CDR3 is 14 amino acids long.